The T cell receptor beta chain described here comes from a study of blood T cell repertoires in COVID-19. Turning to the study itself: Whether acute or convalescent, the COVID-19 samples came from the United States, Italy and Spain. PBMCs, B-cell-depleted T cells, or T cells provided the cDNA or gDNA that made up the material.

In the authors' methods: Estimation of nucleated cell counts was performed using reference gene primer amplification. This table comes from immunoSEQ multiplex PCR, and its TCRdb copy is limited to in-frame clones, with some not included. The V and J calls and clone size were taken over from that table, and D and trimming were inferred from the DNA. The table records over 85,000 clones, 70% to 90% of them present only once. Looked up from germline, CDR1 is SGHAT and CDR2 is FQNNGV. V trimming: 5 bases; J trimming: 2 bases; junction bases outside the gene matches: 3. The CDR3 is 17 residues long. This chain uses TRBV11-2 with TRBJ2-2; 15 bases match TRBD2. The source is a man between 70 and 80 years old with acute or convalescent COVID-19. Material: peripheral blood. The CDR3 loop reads CASSRTSGGANTGELFF. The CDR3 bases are TGTGCCAGCAGCCGGACTAGCGGGGGGGCAAACACCGGGGAGCTGTTTTTT.